These 30 T cell receptor beta chains were all obtained from the same sample, sequenced in a study of T cell responses to AZD1222 COVID-19 vaccine. The table came from immunoSEQ multiplex PCR; TCRdb's copy has only in-frame clones and leaves some out. The table records 75,000 to 90,000 clones, over 75% of them present only once. Specimen: peripheral blood, collected 28 days after the second AZD1222 dose. These receptors originate from an adult who received the AZD1222 COVID-19 vaccine.

This clone was counted a single time. The chain joins TRBV6-5 to TRBJ2-7; TRBD1 might be the D (6 bases). V lost 2 bases and J lost 5, with 13 bases in between. Germline CDR1 reads MNHEY; CDR2 reads SVGAGI. The CDR3 spans 14 residues. The CDR3 here is CASSYRDNLDEQYF. The CDR3 nucleotides read TGTGCCAGCAGTTACAGGGACAACCTTGACGAGCAGTACTTC.

The chain employs TRBV19 and TRBJ1-1; TRBD1 is a possible D gene (6 bases). CDR3 length: 13 amino acids. Germline lookup yields CDR1 LNHDA and CDR2 SQIVND (reference sequence). With 4 bases removed from V and 5 bases from J, the gap between germline ends came to 11 bases. The CDR3 coding sequence is TGTGCCAGTAGTACACAGGGTAGTACTGAAGCTTTCTTT. It specifies CASSTQGSTEAFF.

The V and J genes are TRBV7-2 and TRBJ1-2; tentatively, D is TRBD1 (6 bases). This CDR3 has 9 amino acids. Germline V gives CDR1 SGHTA, CDR2 FQGNSA. With 10 bases removed from V and 12 bases from J, the gap between germline ends came to 12 bases. The CDR3 DNA follows: TGTGCCACAGGGGATTTGGACACCTTC. Its translation: CATGDLDTF.

V usage is TRBV30 and J usage is TRBJ2-7; perhaps TRBD1 as D (6 bases). V lost 4 bases and J 5 bases, leaving 9 bases between the germline ends. Germline CDR1 and CDR2: GTSNPN and SVGIG (reference sequence). The CDR3 has 11 amino acids. This CDR3 reads CAWNRANEQYF. CDR3 bases: TGTGCCTGGAACAGGGCCAACGAGCAGTACTTC.

As concerns this clone: Within the sample, other DNA sequences also encode this same CDR3. The chain carries TRBV28 and TRBJ1-5, with a weak D call TRBD1 (5 bases). This CDR3 has 14 residues. V lost 2 bases, J lost 2 bases, and 7 bases lay in between. Germline CDR1 MDHEN, CDR2 SYDVKM. CDR3 residues: CASSLGGGNQPQHF. In nucleotides, the CDR3 is TGTGCCAGCAGTTTAGGGGGGGGCAATCAGCCCCAGCATTTT.

The chain employs TRBV12-3 or TRBV12-4 and TRBJ2-7; D is undetermined. The V end lost 3 bases, the J end lost 4 bases, and 7 bases lay between the germline ends. CDR3 size: 12 residues. The CDR3 DNA is TGTGCCAGCAGTTTTTTAGGGTACGAGCAGTACTTC. Protein product: CASSFLGYEQYF.

The V call is TRBV9, the J call TRBJ2-1; maybe TRBD1 (6 bases). Germline values: CDR1 SGDLS, CDR2 YYNGEE. This CDR3 is built from 15 residues. V dropped 0 bases and J dropped 3 bases, with 10 bases sitting between them. The chain's CDR3 is CASSVGLDSYNEQFF. The CDR3 DNA sequence: TGTGCCAGCAGCGTAGGTCTGGACAGCTACAATGAGCAGTTCTTC.

V gene TRBV7-2 combines with J gene TRBJ1-5, with TRBD1 matching over 8 bases. The ends lost 1 base at V and 6 bases at J; junction bases unmatched: 8. The CDR3 has 16 amino acids. Germline assignment: CDR1 SGHTA and CDR2 FQGNSA. The CDR3 DNA reads TGTGCCAGCAGCTTAGGTGACAGGGGCCTCGGTCAGCCCCAGCATTTT. It specifies CASSLGDRGLGQPQHF.

This clone was observed a single time. The V and J genes are TRBV4-2 and TRBJ1-4; 8 bases are a match to TRBD1. Germline CDR1 LGHNA, CDR2 YNFKEQ. V lost 0 bases, J lost 3 bases, and 6 bases stayed unmatched. The CDR3 sequence is 17 residues long. Written as DNA, the CDR3 is TGTGCCAGCAGCCAAGATTCAGGGGGCGCCCCTAATGAAAAACTGTTTTTT. Translation gives CASSQDSGGAPNEKLFF.

The gene calls are TRBV5-6 and TRBJ2-1, with D uncertain. The CDR3 sequence is 13 residues long. The germline V and J ends were trimmed by 4 bases and 3 bases, with 8 bases remaining between them. The V gene's germline CDR1 is SGHDT and CDR2 YYEEEE. DNA for the CDR3: TGTGCCAGCAGCCGGACCCTCTACAATGAGCAGTTCTTC. Translating gives CASSRTLYNEQFF.

The chain combines TRBV12-5 with TRBJ2-1; 11 nucleotides line up with TRBD1. The CDR3 runs to 15 residues. The germline V gene encodes CDR1 LGHNT and CDR2 FRNRAP. V lost 7 bases and J lost 6; bases outside the gene matches: 8. CDR3 nucleotide sequence: TGTGCTAGTGCCTTAGGACAGGGGGCCCTCAATGAGCAGTTCTTC. It is translated as CASALGQGALNEQFF. The full variable domain, completed using reference TRBV12-5 and TRBJ2-1, is DARVTQTPRHKVTEMGQEVTMRCQPILGHNTVFWYRQTMMQGLELLAYFRNRAPLDDSGMPKDRFSAEMPDATLATLKIQPSEPRDSAVYFCASALGQGALNEQFFGPGTRLTVL.

Note on this clone: This CDR3 is also generated by other DNA sequences in the sample. The J gene is TRBJ2-3, the V gene TRBV5-1; D possibly matches TRBD1 or TRBD2 (5 bases each). The V and J ends lost 0 bases and 1 base respectively, with 6 bases between them. The CDR3 sequence is 14 residues long. Germline V gives CDR1 SGHRS, CDR2 YFSETQ. CDR3 nucleotide sequence: TGCGCCAGCAGCTTGGGAGGGGGCACAGATACGCAGTATTTT. This encodes CASSLGGGTDTQYF. Drawing the rest from reference TRBV5-1 and TRBJ2-3, the complete variable domain is KAGVTQTPRYLIKTRGQQVTLSCSPISGHRSVSWYQQTPGQGLQFLFEYFSETQRNKGNFPGRFSGRQFSNSRSEMNVSTLELGDSALYLCASSLGGGTDTQYFGPGTRLTVL.

The chain uses TRBV11-2 and TRBJ2-3; 7 bases are a match to TRBD2. The CDR3 runs to 15 residues. Germline V gene sequence: CDR1 SGHAT, CDR2 FQNNGV. The junction had 9 bases not matched to a gene; V was cut back by 5 bases and J by 4 bases. The chain's CDR3 is CASSRGSSGADTQYF. The CDR3 DNA follows: TGTGCCAGCAGCCGAGGATCAAGCGGGGCAGATACGCAGTATTTT.

This clone has a handful of counts. V usage is TRBV9 and J usage is TRBJ2-7; 11 bases are shared with TRBD2. Germline V CDR1 and CDR2: SGDLS, YYNGEE. This CDR3 spans 15 amino acids. V was pared by 3 bases and J by 4 bases, with 6 bases of the junction left unmatched. The CDR3 spells CASSAGTSGLYEQYF. The CDR3 DNA reads as TGTGCCAGCAGCGCAGGGACTAGCGGATTGTACGAGCAGTACTTC.

The V and J genes are TRBV7-6 and TRBJ1-1, with D possibly being TRBD1 (5 bases). Per the germline V gene, CDR1 is SGHVS and CDR2 is FNYEAQ. V shed 5 bases and J shed 4 bases, with 14 bases lying between them. The CDR3 consists of 14 residues. CDR3 sequence (DNA): TGTGCCAGCAGCCCAGGGTGGGGCTCCACTGAAGCTTTCTTT. It encodes CASSPGWGSTEAFF.

The chain links TRBV29-1 to TRBJ2-5; 12 bases line up with TRBD1. The CDR3 consists of 13 residues. Germline CDR1 reads SQVTM; CDR2 reads ANQGSEA. The trim removed 7 bases at V and 4 bases at J, leaving 4 bases unmatched. DNA of the CDR3: TGCAGCGGGGGACAGGGGGCCGGAGAGACCCAGTACTTC. Protein product: CSGGQGAGETQYF.

The chain employs TRBV4-1 and TRBJ1-4; perhaps TRBD1 as D (6 bases). The CDR3 extends over 15 amino acids. V lost 4 bases and J lost 2, with 11 bases in between. The germline CDR1 and CDR2 sequences are MGHRA and YSYEKL. CDR3 nucleotide sequence: TGCGCCAGCAGCCGTGGGGGGCAGACTAATGAAAAACTGTTTTTT. This gives the protein CASSRGGQTNEKLFF.

V is TRBV7-9 and J is TRBJ1-1; D may be TRBD1 (5 bases). Germline CDR1 is SEHNR and CDR2 is FQNEAQ (reference sequence). This CDR3 is built from 14 residues. V lost 1 base to trimming and J lost 10 bases, with 16 bases between them. CDR3 DNA sequence: TGTGCCAGCAGCTTAGAGCACGGGGCTCGGGGAGCTTTCTTT. The encoded protein is CASSLEHGARGAFF.

This chain connects TRBV4-3 to TRBJ1-1; D is ambiguous. The ends were cut back, 1 base at V and 3 bases at J, with 12 bases in the middle. Germline-derived CDR1 and CDR2 are LGHNA and YSLEER. The CDR3 loop spans 15 amino acids. This CDR3 is CASSQVGSLYTEAFF. The CDR3 bases are TGCGCCAGCAGCCAAGTAGGTAGTCTGTACACTGAAGCTTTCTTT.

The chain has TRBV18 and TRBJ2-7, with TRBD2 identical over 7 bases. This CDR3 contains 14 residues. V trimming: 4 bases; J trimming: 1 base; junction bases outside the gene matches: 4. Per germline, CDR1 KGHSH and CDR2 LQKENI. The CDR3, as DNA: TGTGCCAGCTCACAAACGGGGGGTTCCTACGAGCAGTACTTC. This encodes CASSQTGGSYEQYF.

CDR3 DNA sequence: TGTGCCACAAAGGGAGACAGAAACTACAATGAGCAGTTCTTC. The encoded protein is CATKGDRNYNEQFF. The rearrangement links TRBV19 to TRBJ2-1; tentatively, D is TRBD1 or TRBD2 (5 bases each). There are 14 residues in the CDR3. The ends were cut back, 10 bases at V and 3 bases at J, with 16 bases in the middle. Germline CDR1 reads LNHDA; CDR2 reads SQIVND (reference sequence).

The rearrangement links TRBV7-8 to TRBJ2-3; perhaps TRBD2 as D (6 bases). The V end lost 6 bases, the J end lost 0 bases, and 16 bases lay between the germline ends. This CDR3 comprises 16 residues. Germline CDR1 and CDR2: SGHVS and FQNEAQ. The CDR3 region has the DNA TGTGCCAGCAGGTTAAAGCGGGCCGGGAGCACAGATACGCAGTATTTT. Translation: CASRLKRAGSTDTQYF.

The genes are TRBV29-1 and TRBJ1-1, with unresolved D. Looked up from germline, CDR1 is SQVTM and CDR2 is ANQGSEA. CDR3 length equals 12 residues. CDR3 region: CSSGRMNTEAFF. For the CDR3, the DNA is TGCTCATCTGGCCGTATGAACACTGAAGCTTTCTTT.

The chain carries TRBV2 and TRBJ1-5, with 8 bases identical to TRBD1. The CDR3 has 16 residues. Germline V gene lookup returns CDR1 SNHLY and CDR2 FYNNEI. Unmatched junction bases numbered 13, after V lost 6 bases and J lost 6 bases. CDR3 in amino acids: CASSRRTGRGSQPQHF. DNA for the CDR3: TGTGCCAGCAGCAGGAGGACAGGGAGGGGGAGTCAGCCCCAGCATTTT.

The chain couples TRBV4-1 to TRBJ1-5; no reliable D call. Germline V lookup: CDR1 MGHRA, CDR2 YSYEKL. The germline V and J ends were trimmed by 3 bases and 8 bases, with 8 bases remaining between them. This CDR3 is 12 amino acids long. CDR3 sequence (DNA): TGCGCCAGCAGCCAGGGTCGCAAGCCCCAGCATTTT. Translating it yields CASSQGRKPQHF.

This chain uses TRBV10-3 with TRBJ1-4, with TRBD1 matching over 9 bases. The CDR3 length is 16 residues. Unmatched junction bases numbered 13, after V lost 4 bases and J lost 10 bases. Germline V gene sequence: CDR1 ENHRY, CDR2 SYGVKD. The CDR3: CAISAPGQGGSGKLFF. The CDR3 DNA sequence: TGTGCCATCAGTGCCCCGGGACAGGGAGGGTCTGGAAAACTGTTTTTT.

The rearrangement links TRBV9 to TRBJ2-2; the D gene could be TRBD1 or TRBD2 (5 bases each). V was pared by 1 base and J by 4 bases, with 11 bases between. This CDR3 contains 15 residues. Germline V gene sequence: CDR1 SGDLS, CDR2 YYNGEE. CDR3: CASSVLRGTTGELFF. The CDR3 bases are TGTGCCAGCAGCGTACTGAGAGGGACCACCGGGGAGCTGTTTTTT.

The genes are TRBV7-2 and TRBJ2-7; D gene ambiguous. Germline V gene lookup returns CDR1 SGHTA and CDR2 FQGNSA. Trimming removed 5 bases from V and 3 bases from J, with 14 bases in between. The CDR3 runs 14 residues. The CDR3: CASSINLMNYEQYF. CDR3 sequence (DNA): TGTGCCAGCAGCATCAACCTTATGAACTACGAGCAGTACTTC.

In this sample, this clone turned up a few times. J is TRBJ2-7 and V is TRBV28; D possibly matches TRBD1 or TRBD2 (5 bases each). The CDR3 runs 14 residues. V was cut by 8 bases and J by 2 bases, with 16 bases left in between. Germline CDR1 MDHEN, CDR2 SYDVKM. CDR3 DNA: TGTGCCAGCCCTCGAGAGGGGTCACCCTACGAGCAGTACTTC. This gives the protein CASPREGSPYEQYF.

The gene calls are TRBV7-2 and TRBJ1-6; D not certain. Trimming stripped 4 bases from V and 0 bases from J, with 10 bases between. This CDR3 region has 16 residues. The germline gives CDR1 SGHTA, CDR2 FQGNSA. The CDR3 nucleotides read TGTGCCAGCAGCTCCCTCTCAGTCTCCTATAATTCACCCCTCCACTTT. Encoded protein: CASSSLSVSYNSPLHF.